The following is a T cell receptor beta chain sequence with its context. The CDR3 spans 15 residues. Germline V gene data show CDR1 as MNHEY and CDR2 as SVGEGT. The V segment lost 5 bases and the J segment 4 bases; nucleotides outside the gene matches: 4. Clones were read by immunoSEQ multiplex PCR, and TCRdb kept only the in-frame ones, dropping some. Among around 270,000 clones listed, about four fifths were seen once. This specimen comes from a study of blood T cell repertoires in COVID-19. The sequenced sample was peripheral blood. This sequence originates from a woman between 40 and 50 years old who had recovered from COVID-19. The chain recombines TRBV6-2 or TRBV6-3 with TRBJ2-3; 12 bases are shared with TRBD2. For the CDR3, the DNA is TGTGCCAGCAGTCGATCTAGCGGGGGGGCAGATACGCAGTATTTT. This sequence encodes CASSRSSGGADTQYF.